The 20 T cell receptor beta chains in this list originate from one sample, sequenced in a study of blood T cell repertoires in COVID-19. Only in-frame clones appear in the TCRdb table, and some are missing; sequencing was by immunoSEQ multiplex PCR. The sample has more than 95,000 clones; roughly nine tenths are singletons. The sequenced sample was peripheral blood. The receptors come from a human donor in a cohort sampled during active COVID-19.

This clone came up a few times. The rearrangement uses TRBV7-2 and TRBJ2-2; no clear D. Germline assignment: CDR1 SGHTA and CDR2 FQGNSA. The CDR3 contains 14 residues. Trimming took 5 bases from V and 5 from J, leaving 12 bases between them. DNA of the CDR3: TGTGCCAGCAGCCTCACCAGGAAAACCGGGGAGCTGTTTTTT. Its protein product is CASSLTRKTGELFF.

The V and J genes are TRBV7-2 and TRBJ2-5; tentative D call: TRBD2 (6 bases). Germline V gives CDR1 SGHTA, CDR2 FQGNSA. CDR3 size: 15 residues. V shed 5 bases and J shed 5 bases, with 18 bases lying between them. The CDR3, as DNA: TGTGCCAGCAGCCCCTTTCGCGGGAAGCAGGAGACCCAGTACTTC. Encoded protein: CASSPFRGKQETQYF.

The CDR3 region is CASSWPGQPQHF. The CDR3 coding sequence is TGTGCCAGCAGTTGGCCGGGTCAGCCCCAGCATTTT. V usage is TRBV6-2 or TRBV6-3 and J usage is TRBJ1-5; D call uncertain. Germline assignment: CDR1 MNHEY and CDR2 SVGEGT. Trimming removed 4 bases from V and 6 bases from J, with 7 bases in between. CDR3 size: 12 residues.

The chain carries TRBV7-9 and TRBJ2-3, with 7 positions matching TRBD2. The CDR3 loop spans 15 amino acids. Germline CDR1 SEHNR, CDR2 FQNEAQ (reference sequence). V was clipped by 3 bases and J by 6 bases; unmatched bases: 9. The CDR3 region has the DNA TGTGCCAGCAGCTTTGGTGGGGGGGTGTTCGATACGCAGTATTTT. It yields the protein CASSFGGGVFDTQYF.

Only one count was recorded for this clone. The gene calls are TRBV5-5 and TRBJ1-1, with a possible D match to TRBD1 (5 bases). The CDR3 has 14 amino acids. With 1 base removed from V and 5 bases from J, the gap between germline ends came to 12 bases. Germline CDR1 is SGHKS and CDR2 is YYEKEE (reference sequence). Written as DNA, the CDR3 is TGTGCCAGCAGCTTGTCCCAGGGATGGACTGAAGCTTTCTTT. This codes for CASSLSQGWTEAFF.

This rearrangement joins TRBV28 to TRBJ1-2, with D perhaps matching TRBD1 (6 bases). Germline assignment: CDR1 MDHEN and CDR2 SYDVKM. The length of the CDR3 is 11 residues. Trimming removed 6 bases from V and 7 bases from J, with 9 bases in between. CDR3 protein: CASRRGGGYTF. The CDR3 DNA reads TGTGCCAGCAGGAGGGGGGGTGGCTACACCTTC.

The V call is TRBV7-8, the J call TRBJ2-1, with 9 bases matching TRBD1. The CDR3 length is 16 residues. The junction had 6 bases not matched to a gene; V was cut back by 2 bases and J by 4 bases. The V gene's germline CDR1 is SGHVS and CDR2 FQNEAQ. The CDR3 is CASSLTTGGAYNEQFF. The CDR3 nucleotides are TGTGCCAGCAGCTTAACTACAGGGGGCGCGTACAATGAGCAGTTCTTC.

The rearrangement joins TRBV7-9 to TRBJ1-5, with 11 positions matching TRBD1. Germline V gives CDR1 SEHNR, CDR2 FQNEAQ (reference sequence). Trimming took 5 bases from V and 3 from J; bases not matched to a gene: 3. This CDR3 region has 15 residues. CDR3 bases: TGTGCCAGCAGCCGGACAGGGGGCGACAATCAGCCCCAGCATTTT. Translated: CASSRTGGDNQPQHF. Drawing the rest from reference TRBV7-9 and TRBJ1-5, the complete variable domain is DTGVSQNPRHKITKRGQNVTFRCDPISEHNRLYWYRQTLGQGPEFLTYFQNEAQLEKSRLLSDRFSAERPKGSFSTLEIQRTEQGDSAMYLCASSRTGGDNQPQHFGDGTRLSIL.

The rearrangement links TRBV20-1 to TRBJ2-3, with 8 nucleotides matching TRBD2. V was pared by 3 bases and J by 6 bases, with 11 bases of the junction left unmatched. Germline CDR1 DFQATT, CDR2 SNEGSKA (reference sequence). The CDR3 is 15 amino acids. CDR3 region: CSASRREALGDTQYF. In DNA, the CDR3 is TGCAGTGCTAGTAGGCGGGAGGCCTTAGGGGATACGCAGTATTTT.

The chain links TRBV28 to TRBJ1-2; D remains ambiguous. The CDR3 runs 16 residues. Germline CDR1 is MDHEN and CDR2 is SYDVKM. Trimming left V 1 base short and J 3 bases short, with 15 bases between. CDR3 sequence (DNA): TGTGCCAGCAGTTTATTAAGACGAGACAACTACTATGGCTACACCTTC. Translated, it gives CASSLLRRDNYYGYTF.

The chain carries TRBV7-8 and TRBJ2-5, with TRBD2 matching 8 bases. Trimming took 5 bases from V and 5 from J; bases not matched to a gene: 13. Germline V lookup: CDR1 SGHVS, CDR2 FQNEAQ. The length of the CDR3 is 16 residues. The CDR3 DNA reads TGTGCCAGCAGCATATCAAGGACTAGCAAGTTCGAGACCCAGTACTTC. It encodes CASSISRTSKFETQYF.

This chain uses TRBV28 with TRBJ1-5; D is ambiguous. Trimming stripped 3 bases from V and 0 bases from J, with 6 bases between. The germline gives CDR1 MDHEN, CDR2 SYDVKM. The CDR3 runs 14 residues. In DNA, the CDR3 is TGTGCCAGCAGTTTCCCAGATAGCAATCAGCCCCAGCATTTT. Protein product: CASSFPDSNQPQHF.

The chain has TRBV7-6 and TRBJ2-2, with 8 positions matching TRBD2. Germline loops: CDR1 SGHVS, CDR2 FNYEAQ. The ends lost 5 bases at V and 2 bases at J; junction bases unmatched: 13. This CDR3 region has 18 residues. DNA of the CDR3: TGTGCCAGCAGCGACGGACTAGCCCCCTTACTCAACACCGGGGAGCTGTTTTTT. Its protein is CASSDGLAPLLNTGELFF. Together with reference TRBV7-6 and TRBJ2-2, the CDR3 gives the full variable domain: GAGVSQSPRYKVTKRGQDVALRCDPISGHVSLYWYRQALGQGPEFLTYFNYEAQQDKSGLPNDRFSAERPEGSISTLTIQRTEQRDSAMYRCASSDGLAPLLNTGELFFGEGSRLTVL.

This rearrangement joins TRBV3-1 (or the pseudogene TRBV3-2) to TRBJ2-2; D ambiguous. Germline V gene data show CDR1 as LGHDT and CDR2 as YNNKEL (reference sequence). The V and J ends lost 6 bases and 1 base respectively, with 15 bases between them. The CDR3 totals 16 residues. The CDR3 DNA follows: TGTGCCAGCAGTCCAGTAAGTGGCCGGAACACCGGGGAGCTGTTTTTT. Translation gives CASSPVSGRNTGELFF.

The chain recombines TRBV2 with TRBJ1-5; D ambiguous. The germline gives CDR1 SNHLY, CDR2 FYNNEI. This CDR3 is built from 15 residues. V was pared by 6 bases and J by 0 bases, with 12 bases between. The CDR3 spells CASRRTAYSNQPQHF. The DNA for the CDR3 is TGTGCCAGCAGGAGGACTGCTTATAGCAATCAGCCCCAGCATTTT.

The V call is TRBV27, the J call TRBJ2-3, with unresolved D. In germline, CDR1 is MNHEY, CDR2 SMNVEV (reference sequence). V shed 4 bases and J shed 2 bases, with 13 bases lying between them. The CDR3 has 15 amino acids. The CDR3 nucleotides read TGTGCCAGCAGTTCCCCAGCGAGTCCCACAGATACGCAGTATTTT. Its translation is CASSSPASPTDTQYF.

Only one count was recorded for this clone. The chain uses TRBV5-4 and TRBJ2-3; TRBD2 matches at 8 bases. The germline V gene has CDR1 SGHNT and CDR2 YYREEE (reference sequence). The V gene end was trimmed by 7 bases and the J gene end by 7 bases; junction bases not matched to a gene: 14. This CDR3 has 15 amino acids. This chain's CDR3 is CASGSLRGAEYTQYF. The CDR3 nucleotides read TGTGCCAGCGGATCGCTGCGGGGGGCCGAATATACGCAGTATTTT. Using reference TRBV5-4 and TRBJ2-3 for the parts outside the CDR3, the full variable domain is ETGVTQSPTHLIKTRGQQVTLRCSSQSGHNTVSWYQQALGQGPQFIFQYYREEENGRGNFPPRFSGLQFPNYSSELNVNALELDDSALYLCASGSLRGAEYTQYFGPGTRLTVL.

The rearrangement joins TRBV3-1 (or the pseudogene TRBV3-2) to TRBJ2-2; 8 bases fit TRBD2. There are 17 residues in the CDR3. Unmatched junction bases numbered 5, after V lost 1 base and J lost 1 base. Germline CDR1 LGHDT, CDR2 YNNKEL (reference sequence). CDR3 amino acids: CASSQVGGLVNTGELFF. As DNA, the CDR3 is TGTGCCAGCAGCCAAGTAGGGGGACTAGTGAACACCGGGGAGCTGTTTTTT.

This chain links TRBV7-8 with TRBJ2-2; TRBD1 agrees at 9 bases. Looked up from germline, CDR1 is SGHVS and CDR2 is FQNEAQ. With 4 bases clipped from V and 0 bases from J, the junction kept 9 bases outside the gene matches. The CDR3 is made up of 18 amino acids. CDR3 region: CASSSKGQGFPNTGELFF. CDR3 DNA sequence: TGTGCCAGCAGCTCGAAGGGACAGGGCTTCCCGAACACCGGGGAGCTGTTTTTT.

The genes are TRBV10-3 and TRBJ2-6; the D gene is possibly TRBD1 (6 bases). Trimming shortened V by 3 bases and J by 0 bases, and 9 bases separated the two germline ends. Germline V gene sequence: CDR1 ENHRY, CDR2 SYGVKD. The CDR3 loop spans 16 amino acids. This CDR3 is CAISDGQLSGANVLTF. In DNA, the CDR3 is TGTGCCATCAGTGATGGACAGCTCTCTGGGGCCAACGTCCTGACTTTC.